This T cell receptor beta chain was retrieved from a study of identical twins (dated by TCRdb to 2015 to 2016). Turning to the overall study: The study deep-sequenced TCR alpha and beta repertoires from monozygotic twins, unrelated adults of various ages and cord blood to test whether fetal clonotypes persist. Replicate twin experiments were performed at different times using different library preparation protocols to rule out contamination. Points the paper makes about the study in general: Invariant T cells such as MAIT and iNKT could partly confound zero-insertion analyses, though diverse VJ usage argued against this for most clonotypes. In beta out-of-frame sequences, excess twin sharing was weaker, because having fewer shared sequences lowered the signal-to-noise ratio. Because the same donors could not be followed over many years, the conclusions relied on cross-sectional statistical analysis. Out-of-frame TCR alpha sharing in monozygotic twins was systematically underestimated by recombination models, whereas sharing between unrelated individuals was in agreement with the recombination models. Abundant cord blood beta clonotypes had fewer insertions, young adult naive repertoires showed a similar but weaker trend, and memory repertoires showed no such trend. Compared with coincidental sharing between unrelated individuals, out-of-frame TCR alpha sequences shared between twins had an excess of sequences with low generation probability.

For this clonotype: Its antigen is unknown. It has no much larger one-base neighbor in the sample; base qualities were not kept.

Germline trimming: 6 bases from V, 4 bases from J; junction bases outside gene matches: 9. Reading the germline V gene gives CDR1 KGHSH and CDR2 LQKENI. The CDR3, cysteine through phenylalanine, is 16 amino acids long. The CDR3 DNA has 48 bases and is translated from base 1. Library prep was done by 5' RACE. TCRdb records Illumina HiSeq 2000 as the sequencer. A universal primer binding site was added through template switching, and the final cDNA carried a unique molecular identifier so that TCR cDNA molecules could be counted accurately. Specific primers in the conserved constant-segment region were used to synthesize first-strand cDNA for the TCR alpha and beta chains. Each cDNA library was double barcoded, with a SMART-Mk sample barcode plus Illumina barcodes, to control for contamination. Two successive PCR steps introduced TruSeq adapter sequences along with Illumina sample barcodes. Sequencing of the TCR alpha and beta cDNA libraries was done on the Illumina HiSeq platform using custom primers. Turning to the authors' computational methods: Unique molecular identifiers were extracted from raw reads with MiGEC, and CDR3 positions were determined with MiXCR. For each individual, recombination models were inferred using an EM algorithm with the repgenHMM and IGoR tools. The tcR package in R was used for shared clonotype analysis, with sharing normalized by the product of cloneset sizes. To study raw recombination without the effects of thymic and clonal selection, out-of-frame nonproductive sequences were analyzed. The public reads were reanalyzed by TCRdb: fastp trimming at Q25, MiXCR alignment, in-frame beta chains only. Here each entry gathers all rows of one CDR3 protein and keeps the most common genes and DNA. Here the V and J calls rest on TCRdb's processing, not on the authors' analysis. Across this sample there are 700,000 to 950,000 distinct CDR3 sequences, with roughly an eighth seen only once. The ten largest make up 1.5% to 2% of the sample.

Every donor in the study was a healthy Caucasian. Three pairs of female monozygotic twins, all aged roughly 18 to 29 years, were included in the twin cohort. Peripheral blood mononuclear cells were the source from which RNA for the TCR libraries was isolated. This sample also appeared in a second study, on yellow fever vaccine responses in identical twins. As the second paper documents: The T cell response to vaccination in identical twins was reported by the authors to appear partly convergent and partly personalized. The study precisely tracked vaccine-responding T cell clones in identical twins.

Sequencing was done on a sample of PBMCs. The clonotype was recovered from a woman between 18 and 29 years old in good health. The V gene is TRBV18 and the J gene is TRBJ1-1; 12 bases in the junction line up with TRBD1. Here is the DNA: TGTGCCAGCTCCTTGGGACAGGGGGCCGGTGGCACTGAAGCTTTCTTT. This yields the protein CASSLGQGAGGTEAFF.